A single sample is the source of the 13 T cell receptor beta chains below, sequenced in a study of blood T cell repertoires in COVID-19. Produced via immunoSEQ multiplex PCR; TCRdb's table is partial and in-frame only. The sample holds about 240,000 clones; around 81% are singletons and the top ten take about 2%. Sequencing was carried out using peripheral blood. These receptor sequences come from a man aged 25 to 40 who had recovered from COVID-19.

In its sample, this clone was seen a few times. This rearrangement joins TRBV6-1 to TRBJ1-5, with D possibly being TRBD1 (6 bases). The germline gives CDR1 MNHNS, CDR2 SASEGT. V was trimmed by 3 bases and J by 1 base, leaving 10 bases between them. The CDR3 extends over 15 amino acids. CDR3 loop: CASSDVRGSNQPQHF. CDR3 DNA sequence: TGTGCCAGCAGTGATGTCAGGGGAAGCAATCAGCCCCAGCATTTT.

This clone occurred many times. This chain uses TRBV10-3 with TRBJ1-2, with D unresolved. CDR1 is ENHRY, CDR2 SYGVKD, per germline. Trimming shortened V by 0 bases and J by 5 bases, and 7 bases separated the two germline ends. This CDR3 contains 13 residues. This CDR3 is CAISESVEYGYTF. The CDR3 coding sequence is TGTGCCATCAGTGAGTCGGTGGAGTATGGCTACACCTTC.

This clone was seen only a few times. The chain employs TRBV19 and TRBJ1-2, with D possibly being TRBD1 (6 bases). CDR1 and CDR2 from the germline V gene are LNHDA and SQIVND (reference sequence). The CDR3 covers 15 residues. Trimming pared 3 bases from V and 6 bases from J, leaving 17 bases between. The CDR3 DNA is TGTGCCAGTAGTATTCAGGGGTACGGGGAAAATGGCTACACCTTC. Its translation is CASSIQGYGENGYTF.

This clone was recorded only once. V and J are TRBV7-3 and TRBJ2-1; weak D call: TRBD2 (6 bases). Germline CDR1 and CDR2: SGHTA and FQGTGA. The CDR3 has 13 amino acids. V was pared by 1 base and J by 7 bases, with 8 bases between. DNA of the CDR3: TGTGCCAGCAGCTTAAGGGGGGAGAATGAGCAGTTCTTC. Translated: CASSLRGENEQFF.

The gene calls are TRBV2 and TRBJ1-1, with 7 bases fitting TRBD1. The trim removed 8 bases at V and 5 bases at J, leaving 8 bases unmatched. Germline lookup yields CDR1 SNHLY and CDR2 FYNNEI. The CDR3 consists of 13 residues. CDR3 in DNA: TGTGCCAGCCCGACAGGGTACGGTACTGAAGCTTTCTTT. Translation gives CASPTGYGTEAFF.

The chain couples TRBV3-1 (or the pseudogene TRBV3-2) to TRBJ2-5; D may be TRBD2 (6 bases). The CDR3 is made up of 16 amino acids. Trimming cost V 3 bases and J 5 bases, with 19 bases left between them. Germline values: CDR1 LGHDT, CDR2 YNNKEL (reference sequence). CDR3 sequence: CASSQGIGGEGETQYF. The CDR3 bases are TGTGCCAGCAGCCAGGGCATCGGGGGAGAAGGGGAGACCCAGTACTTC.

The J gene is TRBJ2-1, the V gene TRBV3-1 (or the pseudogene TRBV3-2); possible D gene TRBD1, 5 bases. V gave up 1 base and J gave up 9 bases, with 13 bases separating them. The V gene's germline CDR1 is LGHDT and CDR2 YNNKEL (reference sequence). This CDR3 is 14 amino acids long. The CDR3 DNA is TGTGCCAGCAGCCAAGTCATTGGAAGGGGTGAGCAGTTCTTC. Translating gives CASSQVIGRGEQFF.

The CDR3 is CASSRLAGAELSTDTQYF. The CDR3 DNA is TGTGCCAGTAGTAGACTAGCGGGGGCAGAACTTAGCACAGATACGCAGTATTTT. The chain joins TRBV19 to TRBJ2-3; TRBD2 aligns across 12 bases. Germline CDR1 reads LNHDA; CDR2 reads SQIVND (reference sequence). The CDR3 has 18 amino acids. The junction had 8 bases not matched to a gene; V was cut back by 4 bases and J by 0 bases.

The rearrangement uses TRBV28 and TRBJ2-5, with a possible D match to TRBD1 (6 bases). This CDR3 spans 15 amino acids. Germline lookup yields CDR1 MDHEN and CDR2 SYDVKM. Between the trimmed V and J ends, which lost 5 bases and 2 bases, there was a span of 15 bases. CDR3: CASSAQGAGQETQYF. In DNA form, the CDR3 reads TGTGCCAGCAGTGCACAGGGCGCAGGACAAGAGACCCAGTACTTC.

The genes are TRBV12-3 or TRBV12-4 and TRBJ1-2; D is unresolved. The CDR3 spans 13 residues. Trimming took off 5 bases at V and 2 bases at J, with 9 bases between the two ends. The CDR3 here is CASSGAGNYGYTF. The CDR3 nucleotides are TGTGCCAGCAGTGGCGCGGGGAACTATGGCTACACCTTC.

The rearrangement joins TRBV7-9 to TRBJ2-3, with TRBD2 matching 11 bases. V was clipped by 5 bases and J by 2 bases; unmatched bases: 6. CDR1 and CDR2 from the germline V gene are SEHNR and FQNEAQ (reference sequence). The CDR3 runs 16 residues. CDR3 sequence reads: CASSPPGLAATDTQYF. The CDR3 region has the DNA TGTGCCAGCAGCCCACCGGGACTAGCGGCCACAGATACGCAGTATTTT. Complete variable domain (other parts from reference TRBV7-9 and TRBJ2-3): DTGVSQNPRHKITKRGQNVTFRCDPISEHNRLYWYRQTLGQGPEFLTYFQNEAQLEKSRLLSDRFSAERPKGSFSTLEIQRTEQGDSAMYLCASSPPGLAATDTQYFGPGTRLTVL.

The CDR3 DNA sequence: TGTGCCAGCAGTTTTGGGGGGCAGCCCCAGCATTTT. This codes for CASSFGGQPQHF. V usage is TRBV12-3 or TRBV12-4 and J usage is TRBJ1-5; possible D gene TRBD1, 5 bases. V was shortened by 3 bases and J by 7 bases, with 7 bases between the two germline ends. The CDR3 extends over 12 amino acids.

The genes are TRBV12-2 and TRBJ1-2; the table calls TRBD1, which could not be checked here. TRBV12-2 is an annotated pseudogene. The CDR3 totals 13 residues. In DNA, the CDR3 is TGTGCAAGTCGCTCCAAACAGAGCTATGGCTACACCTTC. It is translated as CASRSKQSYGYTF.